One sample yielded the 14 T cell receptor beta chains listed below, sequenced in a study of beta chain features in type 1 diabetes. Whole-study findings and limits: TCRB CDR3s were moderately but significantly shorter in Type 1 diabetes patients in all four CD4+ subsets.

TCRB transcripts that were expressed got sequenced, as all of the isolated RNA had been reverse transcribed. The assay was immunoSEQ multiplex PCR, and TCRdb's table has in-frame clones only and misses some. Here the sample spans about 740,000 clones, 13% being singletons. No antigen is known for these receptors. The sample was naive CD4+ T cells from blood. The receptors were gathered from a man aged 18 to 29 with type 1 diabetes.

This rearrangement joins TRBV4-2 to TRBJ1-2; possible D gene TRBD1, 6 bases. This CDR3 has 15 amino acids. Germline CDR1 and CDR2: LGHNA and YNFKEQ. Deletions cut 0 bases from V and 2 bases from J, with 10 bases between. CDR3 loop: CASSQDLTGNYGYTF. The CDR3 bases are TGTGCCAGCAGCCAAGATCTTACAGGGAACTATGGCTACACCTTC.

The genes are TRBV5-1 and TRBJ2-7; 7 nucleotides agree with TRBD1. Looked up from germline, CDR1 is SGHRS and CDR2 is YFSETQ. The CDR3 length is 15 residues. The J segment lost 5 bases and the V segment lost 0 bases, leaving 8 bases of the junction unmatched. The CDR3: CASSLADGQGDEQYF. The CDR3, as DNA: TGCGCCAGCAGCTTGGCGGACGGCCAGGGGGACGAGCAGTACTTC.

This clone was picked up a small number of times. The chain combines TRBV5-1 with TRBJ2-1; 8 bases agree with TRBD1. Trimming at V came to 4 bases and at J to 3 bases, leaving 9 bases not matched to a gene. Germline CDR1 and CDR2: SGHRS and YFSETQ. This CDR3 comprises 16 residues. CDR3 in amino acids: CASSRPGTGDYNEQFF. CDR3 nucleotides: TGCGCCAGCAGCCGCCCCGGGACAGGTGACTACAATGAGCAGTTCTTC.

The chain uses TRBV30 and TRBJ2-6; D is undetermined. The length of the CDR3 is 14 residues. Germline-derived CDR1 and CDR2 are GTSNPN and SVGIG (reference sequence). The ends were cut back, 4 bases at V and 1 base at J, with 8 bases in the middle. CDR3 protein: CAWTGSSGANVLTF. In DNA, the CDR3 is TGTGCCTGGACCGGGTCGTCTGGGGCCAACGTCCTGACTTTC. Looking up the rest from reference TRBV30 and TRBJ2-6 gives the full variable domain: SQTIHQWPATLVQPVGSPLSLECTVEGTSNPNLYWYRQAAGRGLQLLFYSVGIGQISSEVPQNLSASRPQDRQFILSSKKLLLSDSGFYLCAWTGSSGANVLTFGAGSRLTVL.

This sequence joins TRBV4-1 and TRBJ1-1, with 7 bases fitting TRBD1. The CDR3 covers 16 residues. J lost 0 bases, V lost 4 bases, and 8 bases had no gene match. Germline V gene sequence: CDR1 MGHRA, CDR2 YSYEKL. The CDR3 nucleotides are TGCGCCAGCAGCCCACAGCCAGGGGGTCTGAACACTGAAGCTTTCTTT. It yields the protein CASSPQPGGLNTEAFF.

This clone was detected a few times. The chain combines TRBV7-9 with TRBJ1-5, with D maybe TRBD1 (6 bases). The CDR3 length is 15 residues. The germline CDR1 and CDR2 sequences are SEHNR and FQNEAQ (reference sequence). Trimming removed 5 bases from V and 3 bases from J, with 14 bases in between. CDR3 in DNA: TGTGCCAGCAGCCAGGCCGACAGGATCAATCAGCCCCAGCATTTT. It is translated as CASSQADRINQPQHF.

CDR3: CASSSEGGTNEKLFF. In DNA form, the CDR3 reads TGTGCCAGCAGCTCGGAGGGAGGGACAAATGAAAAACTGTTTTTT. The chain links TRBV7-6 to TRBJ1-4; TRBD1 might be the D (6 bases). Germline CDR1 and CDR2: SGHVS and FNYEAQ. This CDR3 comprises 15 residues. V was shortened by 4 bases and J by 5 bases, with 14 bases between the two germline ends.

The rearrangement uses TRBV6-5 and TRBJ1-4; D is unclear. The V and J ends lost 0 bases and 8 bases respectively, with 10 bases between them. The CDR3 sequence is 14 residues long. Per germline, CDR1 MNHEY and CDR2 SVGAGI. CDR3 sequence: CASSYSAGREKLFF. The CDR3 region has the DNA TGTGCCAGCAGTTACTCCGCGGGGAGAGAAAAACTGTTTTTT.

This clone was found a few times. The genes are TRBV11-2 and TRBJ2-1; TRBD2 aligns across 12 bases. The CDR3 has 16 residues. Germline V gene lookup returns CDR1 SGHAT and CDR2 FQNNGV. Unmatched junction bases numbered 5, after V lost 0 bases and J lost 8 bases. CDR3 in DNA: TGTGCCAGCAGCTTAGATCAGGCTAGCGGGGGGGATGAGCAGTTCTTC. Amino acid sequence: CASSLDQASGGDEQFF.

In its sample, this clone was seen once. The CDR3 loop is CASSFWGVSTDTQYF. CDR3 DNA: TGCGCCAGCAGCTTTTGGGGGGTCAGCACAGATACGCAGTATTTT. The chain has TRBV5-1 and TRBJ2-3; D may be TRBD2 (6 bases). V lost 2 bases, J lost 0 bases, and 10 bases lay in between. CDR1 is SGHRS and CDR2 is YFSETQ in the germline V gene. CDR3 length: 15 amino acids.

This clone was found a few times. The chain employs TRBV7-9 and TRBJ2-2; D call uncertain. V lost 6 bases and J 8 bases, leaving 13 bases between the germline ends. There are 13 residues in the CDR3. Germline values: CDR1 SEHNR, CDR2 FQNEAQ (reference sequence). Here the CDR3 reads CASRPTDPGELFF. The CDR3 DNA reads TGTGCCAGCAGACCCACGGATCCTGGGGAGCTGTTTTTT.

This clone was seen more than once but under ten times. J is TRBJ1-2 and V is TRBV13; D call uncertain. This CDR3 has 13 residues. V lost 7 bases and J lost 1, with 10 bases in between. Germline loops: CDR1 PRHDT, CDR2 FYEKMQ (reference sequence). The chain's CDR3 is CASNQFVNYGYTF. CDR3 DNA sequence: TGTGCCAGCAACCAATTCGTTAACTATGGCTACACCTTC.

V and J are TRBV14 and TRBJ1-2; D remains unclear. From germline, CDR1 is SGHDN and CDR2 FVKESK. This CDR3 is built from 12 residues. Trimming stripped 1 base from V and 5 bases from J, with 5 bases between. The CDR3 DNA reads as TGTGCCAGCAGCCAAGCTCTATATGGCTACACCTTC. This gives the protein CASSQALYGYTF.

The chain combines TRBV6-1 with TRBJ2-1; 10 bases align to TRBD2. Trimming cost V 1 base and J 2 bases; bases outside gene matches: 5. The CDR3 contains 17 residues. Germline CDR1 reads MNHNS; CDR2 reads SASEGT. The DNA of the CDR3 is TGTGCCAGCAGTGAAGTCGGGAGCGGGGGGGCCTACAATGAGCAGTTCTTC. As protein: CASSEVGSGGAYNEQFF.